This is a list of T cell receptor beta chains from one sample in a study of T cell changes during pregnancy in multiple sclerosis. The data were produced by immunoSEQ multiplex PCR, yet TCRdb's version contains in-frame clones alone and is incomplete. Seen here are 45,000 to 55,000 clones, about 92% observed once, and the top ten hold approximately 0.91%. Material: CD4+ T cells from peripheral blood mononuclear cells, obtained in the second trimester of pregnancy. The source is a female donor in good health, enrolled as a control in a pregnancy study. CDR3s include the opening cysteine and the closing phenylalanine or tryptophan. The order of the fields is J gene, clone size, D gene, V gene, CDR3 DNA, CDR3 protein. D genes are given only for firm matches. Where a row states a size, it is once, few, many or the class of an expanded clone; other rows omit it.

TRBJ1-1	.	TRBD1	TRBV29-1	TGCAGCGTTGTACGGACAGGGGCCCAGAACACTGAAGCTTTCTTT	CSVVRTGAQNTEAFF
TRBJ2-6	.	TRBD1	TRBV6-1	TGTGCCAGCAGTGCCACAGGGGGAGCTGGGGCCAACGTCCTGACTTTC	CASSATGGAGANVLTF
TRBJ1-6	.	TRBD1	TRBV5-1	TGCGCCAGCAGCTCCCAGGGGGAGAATAATTCACCCCTCCACTTT	CASSSQGENNSPLHF
TRBJ1-2	.	.	TRBV6-5	TGTGCCAGCATAAGTCCAGCTAACTATGGCTACACCTTC	CASISPANYGYTF
TRBJ1-6	.	TRBD1	TRBV27	TGTGCCAGCAGTTTAACGGGACAGGGAGCGACACCCCTCCACTTT	CASSLTGQGATPLHF
TRBJ1-5	.	.	TRBV4-3	TGCGCCAGCAGCCAAGAGTCCAGGGGCCAGCCCCAGCATTTT	CASSQESRGQPQHF
TRBJ2-1	.	TRBD2	TRBV7-7	TGTGCTAGCAGCCCTGGACTAGCGGGAGGGAACGAGCAGTTCTTC	CASSPGLAGGNEQFF
TRBJ1-4	.	.	TRBV28	TGTGCCAGCAGCTTTACAGGGTCCCAAAGGCTGTTTTTT	CASSFTGSQRLFF
TRBJ2-3	.	.	TRBV7-8	TGTGCCACTCAGCTGGGGAGGCAGTTTCGAGATACGCAGTATTTT	CATQLGRQFRDTQYF
TRBJ2-3	.	TRBD2	TRBV5-1	TGCGCCAGCAGCCTGGGACTAGCGGTCACAGATACGCAGTATTTT	CASSLGLAVTDTQYF
TRBJ2-7	.	.	TRBV6-6	TGTGCCAGCAGTGTCTCCAGGGGAGCCTACGAGCAGTACTTC	CASSVSRGAYEQYF
TRBJ1-3	.	.	TRBV19	TGTGCCAGTAGTAGAGGCCGGGAGGCAGGAAACACCATATATTTT	CASSRGREAGNTIYF
TRBJ2-7	.	.	TRBV6-1	TGTGCCAGCAGTGAATTAGGGGATACCTACGAGCAGTACTTC	CASSELGDTYEQYF
TRBJ1-2	.	.	TRBV18	TGTGCCAGCTCACCACCGGCAGGGATGGGGTATGGCTACACCTTC	CASSPPAGMGYGYTF
TRBJ2-1	.	TRBD2	TRBV27	TGTGCCAGCCGGGGTGCGGGAGTGAGCAACAATGAGCAGTTCTTC	CASRGAGVSNNEQFF
TRBJ1-1	few	TRBD1	TRBV10-1	TGCGCCAGCAGAGGGACAGGACCCGCTTTCTTT	CASRGTGPAFF
TRBJ2-3	.	TRBD2	TRBV27	TGTGCCAGCAGTTTGCGCATTAGCGGGGGGCCCGCAGATACGCAGTATTTT	CASSLRISGGPADTQYF
TRBJ2-3	.	TRBD2	TRBV2	TGTGCCAGCAGTGATGTAGCGGGGGCGCGGTCCCTAACAGATACGCAGTATTTT	CASSDVAGARSLTDTQYF
TRBJ2-7	.	.	TRBV7-3	TGTGCCAGCAGCTTAAGCGGGGGCGCCTCCTACGAGCAGTACTTC	CASSLSGGASYEQYF
TRBJ1-5	once	.	TRBV28	TGTGCCAGCAGTTTAGTTTCCCAGGGTCACCAGCCCCAGCATTTT	CASSLVSQGHQPQHF
TRBJ1-2	.	.	TRBV4-3	TGCGCCAGCAGCCAAGATGGCAGTAACTATGGCTACACCTTC	CASSQDGSNYGYTF
TRBJ2-7	.	.	TRBV4-1	TGCGCCAGCAGCCAAGAGATAACAGGTCGGGCCTACGAGCAGTACTTC	CASSQEITGRAYEQYF
TRBJ1-1	.	.	TRBV4-1	TGCGCCAGCAGCCAAGATATTTTTACTGAAGCTTTCTTT	CASSQDIFTEAFF
TRBJ2-1	.	TRBD1	TRBV6-6	TGTGCCAGCAGTCAACAGGGGGCCGATGAGCAGTTCTTC	CASSQQGADEQFF